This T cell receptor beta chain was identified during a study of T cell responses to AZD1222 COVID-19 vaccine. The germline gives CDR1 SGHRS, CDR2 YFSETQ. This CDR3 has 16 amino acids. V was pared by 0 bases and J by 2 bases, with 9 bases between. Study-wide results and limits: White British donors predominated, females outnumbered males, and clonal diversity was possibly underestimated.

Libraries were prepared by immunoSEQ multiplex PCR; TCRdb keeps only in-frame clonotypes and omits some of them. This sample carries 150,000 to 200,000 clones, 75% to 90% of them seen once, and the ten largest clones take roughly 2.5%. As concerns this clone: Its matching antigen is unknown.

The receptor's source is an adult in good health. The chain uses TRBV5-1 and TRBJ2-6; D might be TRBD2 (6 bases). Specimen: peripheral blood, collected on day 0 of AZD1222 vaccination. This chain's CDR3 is CASSLEEGTGANVLTF. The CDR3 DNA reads TGCGCCAGCAGCTTGGAGGAGGGGACTGGGGCCAACGTCCTGACTTTC.